This T cell receptor (beta chain) came from a study of T cells after yellow fever vaccination. Study conclusions and caveats: CD4 and CD8 compartments shared a small share of clonotypes.

This clonotype was counted many times. Its target is not known. Researchers made TCR cDNA using 5'RACE template switching, and this step added a universal primer site and UMIs. TCRdb called the 5' RACE reads again in MiXCR, with one record for every CDR3 protein. The repertoire holds more than 300,000 distinct CDR3 sequences, with around 7.3% as singletons. Specimen: PBMCs, collected about 41 days after the first yellow fever vaccination. This TCR derives from a man between 18 and 35 years old who received the YFV17D yellow fever vaccine.

The DNA of the CDR3 is TGCGCCAGCAGCCAAGACGACAGGGCCAACGTCTATGGCTACACCTTC. This sequence encodes CASSQDDRANVYGYTF. The chain carries TRBV4-3 and TRBJ1-2, with 7 bases matching TRBD1. V shed 0 bases and J 4 bases; nucleotides not matched to a gene: 8. Germline-derived CDR1 and CDR2 are LGHNA and YSLEER. The CDR3 is 16 residues long.